These 5 T cell receptor beta chains were all obtained from the same sample, sequenced in a study of immune reconstitution after stem cell transplant in scleroderma. In TCRdb, the RT-PCR reads were re-called with MiXCR into one record per CDR3 protein. The table has 5,000 to 6,500 distinct CDR3 sequences, approximately 8% seen once. Sampling was done before or after autologous hematopoietic stem cell transplantation (not recorded which). The receptors shown here come from a male donor with systemic sclerosis.

By share, this clonotype ranks as medium-sized (0.01 to 0.1%). The CDR3 is CASSPTVGDQPQHF. For the CDR3, the DNA is TGTGCCAGCAGCCCCACTGTGGGGGATCAGCCCCAGCATTTT. V usage is TRBV7-9 and J usage is TRBJ1-5; D may be TRBD1 (5 bases). V was cut by 5 bases and J by 5 bases, with 13 bases left in between. The length of the CDR3 is 14 residues. In germline, CDR1 is SEHNR, CDR2 FQNEAQ (reference sequence).

The chain is built from TRBV2 and TRBJ1-2; D unresolved. Trimming took 3 bases from V and 6 from J, leaving 11 bases between them. This CDR3 is 13 amino acids long. Germline assignment: CDR1 SNHLY and CDR2 FYNNEI. The CDR3, as DNA: TGTGCCAGCAGTGAGGAGGGTTTGGATGGCTACACCTTC. This sequence encodes CASSEEGLDGYTF.

The chain couples TRBV11-2 to TRBJ2-1, with D possibly being TRBD1 (6 bases). This CDR3 comprises 11 residues. The germline gives CDR1 SGHAT, CDR2 FQNNGV. In DNA form, the CDR3 reads TGTGCTACAGGGAAGTACAATGAGCAGTTCTTC. Its translation: CATGKYNEQFF.

The chain combines TRBV16 with TRBJ1-2; D possibly corresponds to TRBD1 (6 bases). CDR1 KGHSY and CDR2 FQNENV come from the germline V gene. V was shortened by 2 bases and J by 2 bases, with 15 bases between the two germline ends. The CDR3 totals 16 residues. The CDR3 spells CASSQGTGSGNYGYTF. CDR3 bases: TGTGCCAGCAGCCAAGGAACAGGGAGTGGAAACTATGGCTACACCTTC.

This clonotype is deemed medium-sized. V gene TRBV9 combines with J gene TRBJ2-3; TRBD2 matches 10 bases. Germline CDR1 reads SGDLS; CDR2 reads YYNGEE. The CDR3 length is 16 residues. V gave up 0 bases and J gave up 6 bases; unmatched junction bases: 7. For the CDR3, the DNA is TGTGCCAGCAGCGTAGCTAGCGGGAGTTTATCGGATACGCAGTATTTT. It is translated as CASSVASGSLSDTQYF.